This section outlines one T cell receptor beta chain sequence together with its context. The V and J ends lost 0 bases and 6 bases respectively, with 16 bases between them. The germline CDR1 and CDR2 sequences are SGHRS and YFSETQ. The CDR3 has 17 residues. Per sample, no less than 6 micrograms of total RNA were extracted. A second about 7 to 12 cycle PCR used barcoded and J-beta primers. TCRdb used MiXCR to reprocess the 5' RACE reads, holding one entry per CDR3 protein. The sample lists approximately 1,000,000 distinct CDR3 sequences, roughly 45% occurring once. This entry belongs to a study of blood T cells in healthy people across ages.

Sequencing used blood. J is TRBJ1-6 and V is TRBV5-1; possibly TRBD1 for D (5 bases). This TCR derives from a woman in her sixties or seventies in good health. The CDR3 loop reads CASSLGDGDGPNSPLHF. DNA for the CDR3: TGCGCCAGCAGCTTGGGAGACGGGGACGGCCCTAATTCACCCCTCCACTTT.